These 16 T cell receptor beta chains share one sample of origin, sequenced in a study of T-cell reconstitution after alpha-beta-depleted transplantation in children. Preparation of the TCRbeta library involved a method that used unique molecular identifiers. TCRdb independently ran MiXCR on the PCR reads; one entry per CDR3 protein. Counted here are hundreds of thousands of distinct CDR3 sequences, 6.5% to 10% occurring once; the ten biggest clones make up less than 8%. This specimen was PBMCs, mostly from graft donor cells, taken 180 days after TCRalphabeta/CD19-depleted stem cell transplant. The receptor set was obtained from a male patient younger than 18 who had a stem cell transplant for acute lymphoblastic leukemia, so the T cells may come from the graft donor.

This clonotype turned up a few times. The chain carries TRBV7-6 and TRBJ2-3; 9 nucleotides align to TRBD1. J was trimmed by 7 bases and V by 7 bases; bases with no gene match: 12. This CDR3 has 15 residues. CDR1 SGHVS and CDR2 FNYEAQ come from the germline V gene. The DNA of the CDR3 is TGTGCCAGCACCACACAGGGGGCACAAGGAAATACGCAGTATTTT. Translation gives CASTTQGAQGNTQYF.

This clonotype was seen repeatedly, ten times or more. The chain combines TRBV6-5 with TRBJ1-5, with 11 bases fitting TRBD1. The CDR3 has 17 amino acids. V trimming: 6 bases; J trimming: 1 base; junction bases outside the gene matches: 8. Germline CDR1 MNHEY, CDR2 SVGAGI. The CDR3 protein is CASSPRTGGLSNQPQHF. For the CDR3, the DNA is TGTGCCAGCAGCCCCCGGACAGGGGGCTTGAGCAATCAGCCCCAGCATTTT.

This clonotype was picked up many times. This chain uses TRBV20-1 with TRBJ2-3, with a tentative D call TRBD2 (5 bases). V lost 3 bases to trimming and J lost 2 bases, with 12 bases between them. CDR1 DFQATT and CDR2 SNEGSKA come from the germline V gene (reference sequence). The CDR3 extends over 14 amino acids. CDR3 protein: CSASPSRYTDTQYF. In DNA, the CDR3 is TGCAGTGCTAGCCCTAGCCGCTACACAGATACGCAGTATTTT.

At least ten counts were recorded for this clonotype. The genes are TRBV7-2 and TRBJ1-3; no reliable D call. Germline CDR1 and CDR2: SGHTA and FQGNSA. The V end lost 10 bases, the J end lost 0 bases, and 19 bases lay between the germline ends. The length of the CDR3 is 16 residues. This CDR3 is CATLREGMYSGNTIYF. CDR3 DNA sequence: TGTGCCACCCTGAGGGAGGGCATGTACTCTGGAAACACCATATATTTT.

This clonotype was recorded many times. With a much larger clone just one base away, this may be a read error. The V gene is TRBV6-1, the J gene TRBJ2-2; a possible D gene is TRBD1 (6 bases). Trimming stripped 5 bases from V and 2 bases from J, with 9 bases between. CDR1 is MNHNS and CDR2 is SASEGT in the germline V gene. CDR3 length: 14 residues. CDR3 sequence reads: CASSQDSNTGELFF. The CDR3 bases are TGTGCCAGCAGTCAGGACAGTAACACCGGGGAGCTGTTTTTT.

To note about this clonotype: This may stem from a read error, because a much larger clone lies one nucleotide away. The chain uses TRBV3-1 and TRBJ1-1, with D possibly TRBD1 on 6 matching bases. This CDR3 spans 14 amino acids. Deletions cut 5 bases from V and 6 bases from J, with 16 bases between. The germline CDR1 and CDR2 sequences are LGHDT and YNNKEL (reference sequence). CDR3 protein: CASSGGQEAAEAFF. The CDR3 DNA reads TGTGCCAGCAGCGGGGGCCAGGAGGCCGCTGAAGCTTTCTTT.

There are many counts of this clonotype. This chain connects TRBV6-5 to TRBJ1-4, with D tentatively TRBD1 (5 bases). This CDR3 is 13 amino acids long. V lost 2 bases and J lost 7, with 8 bases in between. The germline gives CDR1 MNHEY, CDR2 SVGAGI. The CDR3 coding sequence is TGTGCCAGCAGTTACGGGGGGGGTGAAAAACTGTTTTTT. It codes for CASSYGGGEKLFF.

This clonotype was recorded many times. The CDR3 DNA is TGCGCCAGCAGCTTGGAAGGACTAGCGGTCTACAATGAGCAGTTCTTC. Residues: CASSLEGLAVYNEQFF. The chain joins TRBV5-1 to TRBJ2-1; TRBD2 agrees at 10 bases. With 0 bases clipped from V and 3 bases from J, the junction kept 3 bases outside the gene matches. Germline assignment: CDR1 SGHRS and CDR2 YFSETQ. The CDR3 contains 16 residues.

This clonotype was seen at least ten times. CDR3 nucleotides: TGTGCCAGCAGGAAAATCCTAGCGGGACCCTACAATGAGCAGTTCTTC. Translating it yields CASRKILAGPYNEQFF. This chain connects TRBV2 to TRBJ2-1; 9 nucleotides agree with TRBD2. The germline gives CDR1 SNHLY, CDR2 FYNNEI. With V trimmed by 6 bases and J by 2 bases, 8 bases remained unmatched. The CDR3 is 16 residues long.

This clonotype was found a few times. Its ends do not fully match the called genes, so a read error is possible. In DNA form, the CDR3 reads TGTGCCAGCAGTGACATCGCTAGCAATCATCCCCAGCATTTT. Its protein product is CASSDIASNHPQHF. This chain joins TRBV25-1 and TRBJ1-5; no definite D call. The CDR3 consists of 14 residues. In germline, CDR1 is MGHDK, CDR2 SYGVNS.

In its sample, this clonotype was seen many times. V usage is TRBV24-1 and J usage is TRBJ2-3; D may match TRBD1 or TRBD2 (5 bases each). This CDR3 comprises 16 residues. From germline, CDR1 is KGHDR and CDR2 SFDVKD. Deletions cut 3 bases from V and 1 base from J, with 13 bases between. DNA of the CDR3: TGTGCCACCAGTGATCCTGCCGGGACCCGCACAGATACGCAGTATTTT. Amino acids: CATSDPAGTRTDTQYF.

This clonotype has ten or more counts. This CDR3 reads CASSLEGTSTDTQYF. The CDR3 bases are TGCGCCAGCAGCTTGGAGGGGACTAGCACAGATACGCAGTATTTT. The chain is built from TRBV5-1 and TRBJ2-3; maybe TRBD2 (6 bases). Trimming took 0 bases from V and 0 from J, leaving 8 bases between them. CDR1 is SGHRS, CDR2 YFSETQ, per germline. The CDR3 consists of 15 residues.

This chain connects TRBV27 to TRBJ2-3; 9 bases line up with TRBD2. The V gene's germline CDR1 is MNHEY and CDR2 SMNVEV (reference sequence). Losses at the gene ends were 6 bases for V and 0 bases for J; bases not matched to a gene: 10. The CDR3 consists of 17 residues. The CDR3 reads CASREGSGTSSTDTQYF. CDR3 nucleotide sequence: TGTGCCAGCAGGGAGGGTTCCGGGACTAGCAGCACAGATACGCAGTATTTT.

This clonotype occurred many times. The V gene is TRBV7-9, the J gene TRBJ1-5, with D perhaps TRBD1 (6 bases). The CDR3 totals 15 residues. V lost 4 bases and J 4 bases, leaving 14 bases between the germline ends. Germline V gene data show CDR1 as SEHNR and CDR2 as FQNEAQ (reference sequence). CDR3 residues: CASSSSWRGNQPQHF. The CDR3 DNA sequence: TGTGCCAGCAGCTCCTCGTGGAGGGGGAATCAGCCCCAGCATTTT.

With respect to this clonotype: A much larger clone differs from this one at a single base, so this may be a read error. The chain carries TRBV7-9 and TRBJ2-1; either TRBD1 or TRBD2 may fit D (5 bases each). This CDR3 is built from 13 residues. Germline-derived CDR1 and CDR2 are SEHNR and FQNEAQ (reference sequence). The CDR3 is CASSRGPYNGQFF. The CDR3 coding sequence is TGTGCCAGCAGCCGGGGACCGTACAATGGGCAGTTCTTC.

In its sample, this clonotype was seen many times. The chain joins TRBV6-2 or TRBV6-3 to TRBJ1-2, with 7 positions matching TRBD1. With V trimmed by 0 bases and J by 4 bases, 2 bases remained unmatched. CDR1 and CDR2 from the germline V gene are MNHEY and SVGEGT. The CDR3 is made up of 14 amino acids. The CDR3 DNA reads as TGTGCCAGCAGTTACTCCACAGGGGCCTATGGCTACACCTTC. This translates into CASSYSTGAYGYTF.